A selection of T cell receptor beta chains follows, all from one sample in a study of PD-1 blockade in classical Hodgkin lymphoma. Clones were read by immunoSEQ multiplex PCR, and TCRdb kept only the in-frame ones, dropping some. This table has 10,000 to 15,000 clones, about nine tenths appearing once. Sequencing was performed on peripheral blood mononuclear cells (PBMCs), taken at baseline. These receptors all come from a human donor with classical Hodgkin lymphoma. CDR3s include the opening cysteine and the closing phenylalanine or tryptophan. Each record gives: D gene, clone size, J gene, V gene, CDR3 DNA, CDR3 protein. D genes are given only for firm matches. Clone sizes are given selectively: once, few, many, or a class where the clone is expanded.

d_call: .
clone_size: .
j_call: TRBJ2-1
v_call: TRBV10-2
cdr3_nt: TGCGCCATCCTAGACAGTTACAATGAGCAGTTCTTC
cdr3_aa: CAILDSYNEQFF

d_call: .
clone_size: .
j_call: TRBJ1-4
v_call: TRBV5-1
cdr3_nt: TGCGCCAGCAGGTTGGGGGTTGGTGAAAAACTGTTTTTT
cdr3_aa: CASRLGVGEKLFF

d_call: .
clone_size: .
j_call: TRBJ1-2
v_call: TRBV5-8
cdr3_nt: TGTGCCAGCATCCGATCCGGGACGAGCGATGGCTACACCTTC
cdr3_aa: CASIRSGTSDGYTF

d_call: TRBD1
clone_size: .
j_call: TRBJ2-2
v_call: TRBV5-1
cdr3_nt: TGCGCCAGCAGCCCGACAGGGGGTGGGCTTGCCGGGGAGCTGTTTTTT
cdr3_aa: CASSPTGGGLAGELFF

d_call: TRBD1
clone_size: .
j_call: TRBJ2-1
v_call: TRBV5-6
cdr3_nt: TGTGCCAGCAGCTTGGATCAGGGGGCCACTTACAATGAGCAGTTCTTC
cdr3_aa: CASSLDQGATYNEQFF

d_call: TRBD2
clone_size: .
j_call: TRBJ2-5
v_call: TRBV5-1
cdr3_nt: TGCGCCAGCAGCTTGGGTAAGGGAGGGGAGACCCAGTACTTC
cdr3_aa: CASSLGKGGETQYF

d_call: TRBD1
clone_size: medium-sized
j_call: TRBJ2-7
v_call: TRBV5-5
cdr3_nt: TGTGCCAGCAGCTTTCGGGACAGTCACACCTACGAGCAGTACTTC
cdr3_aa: CASSFRDSHTYEQYF

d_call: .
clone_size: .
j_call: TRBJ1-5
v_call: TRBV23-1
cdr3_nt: TGCGCCAGCACCCACCCGGGGAATCAGCCCCAGCATTTT
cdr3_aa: CASTHPGNQPQHF

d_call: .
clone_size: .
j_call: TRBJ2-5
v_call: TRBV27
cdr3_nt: TGTGCCAGCAGGACCTACGTGGCTCCCATGGAGACCCAGTACTTC
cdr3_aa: CASRTYVAPMETQYF

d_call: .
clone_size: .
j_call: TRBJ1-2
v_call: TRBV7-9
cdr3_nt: TGTGCCAGCAGCTTAGAAAAGGGGGTTGACTATGGCTACACCTTC
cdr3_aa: CASSLEKGVDYGYTF

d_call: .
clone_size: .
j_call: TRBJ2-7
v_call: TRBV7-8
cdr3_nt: TGTGCCAGCAGCTTAACGGACGGGTACGAGCAGTACTTC
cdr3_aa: CASSLTDGYEQYF

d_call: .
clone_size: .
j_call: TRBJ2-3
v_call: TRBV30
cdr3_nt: TGTGCCTGGATGGGGGGGGCGCCGGCAGATACGCAGTATTTT
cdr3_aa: CAWMGGAPADTQYF

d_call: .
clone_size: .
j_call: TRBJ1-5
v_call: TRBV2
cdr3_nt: TGTGCCAGCGACGAGGATAGCAATCAGCCCCAGCATTTT
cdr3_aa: CASDEDSNQPQHF

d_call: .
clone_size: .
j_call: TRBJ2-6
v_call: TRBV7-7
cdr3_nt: TGTGCCAGCAGCGTTGGGGTAGTGCCACAAAGTCGGGCCAACGTCCTGACTTTC
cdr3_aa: CASSVGVVPQSRANVLTF

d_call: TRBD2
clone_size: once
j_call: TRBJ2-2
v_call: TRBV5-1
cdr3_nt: TGCGCCAGCAGCTTGATGGCGGGGGACACCGGGGAGCTGTTTTTT
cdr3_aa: CASSLMAGDTGELFF

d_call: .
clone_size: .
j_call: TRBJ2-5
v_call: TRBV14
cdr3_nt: TGTGCCAGCAGCCCCTATCTGGGAATAGAGACCCAGTACTTC
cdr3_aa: CASSPYLGIETQYF

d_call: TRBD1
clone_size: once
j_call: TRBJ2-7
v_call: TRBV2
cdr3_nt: TGTGCCAGCAGTGCTCCCGCCGGACAGGGAGGTTTTGTTGGGCAGTACTTC
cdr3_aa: CASSAPAGQGGFVGQYF

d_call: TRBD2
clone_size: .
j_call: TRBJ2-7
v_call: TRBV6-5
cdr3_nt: TGTGCCAGCAGGTCAACTAGCGGGGTCTACGAGCAGTACTTC
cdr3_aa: CASRSTSGVYEQYF

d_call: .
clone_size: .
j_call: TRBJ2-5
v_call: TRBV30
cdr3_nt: TGTGCCTGGACCCGCGCCATAGGCCAAGAGACCCAGTACTTC
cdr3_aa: CAWTRAIGQETQYF

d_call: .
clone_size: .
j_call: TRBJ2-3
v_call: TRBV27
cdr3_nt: TGTGCCAGCAGGACCCTAGCCTCCACAGATACGCAGTATTTT
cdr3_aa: CASRTLASTDTQYF

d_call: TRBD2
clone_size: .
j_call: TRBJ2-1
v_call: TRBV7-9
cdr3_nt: TGTGCCAGCAGCTTACTGGCGGGGGGGTTTCTCTACAATGAGCAGTTCTTC
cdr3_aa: CASSLLAGGFLYNEQFF

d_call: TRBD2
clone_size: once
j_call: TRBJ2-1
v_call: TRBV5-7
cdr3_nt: TGTGCCAGCAGCGGACGTCGGGGGGGCCGCTACAATGAGCAGTTCTTC
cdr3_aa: CASSGRRGGRYNEQFF

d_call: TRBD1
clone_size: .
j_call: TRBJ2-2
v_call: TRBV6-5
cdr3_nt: TGTGCCAGCAGACGGACAGGTCAGAACACCGGGGAGCTGTTTTTT
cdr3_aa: CASRRTGQNTGELFF

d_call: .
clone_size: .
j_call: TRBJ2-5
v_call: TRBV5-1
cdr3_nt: TGCGCCAGCAGCCTGTCCAATGGGGAGACCCAGTACTTC
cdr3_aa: CASSLSNGETQYF

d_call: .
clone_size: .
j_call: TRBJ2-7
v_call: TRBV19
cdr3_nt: TGTGCCAGTAGTAATGGGGTGGGGAACGAGCAGTACTTC
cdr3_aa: CASSNGVGNEQYF

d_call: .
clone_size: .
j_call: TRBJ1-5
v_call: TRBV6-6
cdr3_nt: TGTGCCAGCGGGTCACCGGCTGGCAATCAGCCCCAGCATTTT
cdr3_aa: CASGSPAGNQPQHF